What follows are 10 T cell receptor beta chains derived from one specimen sequenced in a study of identical twins. In TCRdb, the 5' RACE reads were re-called with MiXCR into one record per CDR3 protein. The sample holds hundreds of thousands of distinct CDR3 sequences, 20% to 25% seen once. These same records also appear under a second study, on T cells expressing NK-cell markers.

Sequences were obtained from CD4+ T cells sorted from blood. The receptors here all came from a woman under 30 in good health.

This clonotype was observed at least ten times. V and J are TRBV20-1 and TRBJ1-5; D not certain. Looked up from germline, CDR1 is DFQATT and CDR2 is SNEGSKA (reference sequence). Trimming left V 3 bases short and J 3 bases short, with 6 bases between. The CDR3 loop spans 12 amino acids. CDR3 in DNA: TGCAGTGCTAGTCTCTCCAATCAGCCCCAGCATTTT. It encodes CSASLSNQPQHF.

This clonotype was seen more than once but under ten times. The chain combines TRBV10-3 with TRBJ2-5, with D uncertain. Trimming took 11 bases from V and 4 from J, leaving 17 bases between them. The V gene's germline CDR1 is ENHRY and CDR2 SYGVKD. The CDR3 loop spans 13 amino acids. As DNA, the CDR3 is TGTGCCCACCGACCCCACCTGGGAGAGACCCAGTACTTC. Amino acid sequence: CAHRPHLGETQYF.

The V and J genes are TRBV3-1 and TRBJ2-3; 16 nucleotides match TRBD2. Germline lookup yields CDR1 LGHDT and CDR2 YNNKEL (reference sequence). The CDR3 loop spans 17 amino acids. With V trimmed by 4 bases and J by 8 bases, 9 bases remained unmatched. The CDR3 DNA sequence: TGTGCCAGCAGCCCAGGGACTAGCGGGGGGGCGCGGGGTACGCAGTATTTT. Amino acids: CASSPGTSGGARGTQYF.

The J gene is TRBJ2-7, the V gene TRBV6-1, with 7 bases matching TRBD2. V gave up 6 bases and J gave up 2 bases; unmatched junction bases: 10. There are 15 residues in the CDR3. The germline V gene has CDR1 MNHNS and CDR2 SASEGT. Here the CDR3 reads CASRRGGGYPYEQYF. CDR3 DNA: TGTGCCAGCAGGCGCGGGGGAGGGTATCCCTACGAGCAGTACTTC.

This chain connects TRBV6-1 to TRBJ2-2; D may be TRBD1 (6 bases). The CDR3 extends over 16 amino acids. V shed 7 bases and J shed 1 base, with 16 bases lying between them. Per the germline V gene, CDR1 is MNHNS and CDR2 is SASEGT. DNA for the CDR3: TGTGCCAGCACTCCCAGGGGCAGGGTGAACACCGGGGAGCTGTTTTTT. It translates to CASTPRGRVNTGELFF.

This rearrangement joins TRBV2 to TRBJ2-3; possibly TRBD2 for D (6 bases). Germline V gene sequence: CDR1 SNHLY, CDR2 FYNNEI. V was shortened by 0 bases and J by 0 bases, with 10 bases between the two germline ends. The CDR3 sequence is 16 residues long. The CDR3: CASSEALATSTDTQYF. CDR3 coding DNA: TGTGCCAGCAGTGAAGCGCTAGCGACTAGCACAGATACGCAGTATTTT.

This clonotype has ten or more counts. The CDR3 protein is CSASGRSGTDTQYF. In DNA, the CDR3 is TGCAGTGCTAGCGGGAGATCTGGCACAGATACGCAGTATTTT. The chain joins TRBV20-1 to TRBJ2-3; D may be TRBD2 (6 bases). Germline CDR1 DFQATT, CDR2 SNEGSKA (reference sequence). The CDR3 runs 14 residues. V lost 3 bases, J lost 1 base, and 11 bases lay in between.

The J gene is TRBJ2-7, the V gene TRBV10-2; 8 positions match TRBD2. Germline-derived CDR1 and CDR2 are WSHSY and SAAADI. The V gene end was trimmed by 0 bases and the J gene end by 5 bases; junction bases not matched to a gene: 6. The CDR3 is made up of 15 amino acids. The CDR3 bases are TGCGCCAGCAGTGAGTCTGGAAGCGGGAGCAACGAGCAGTACTTC. Translated, it gives CASSESGSGSNEQYF.

This clonotype was counted only a few times. This sequence joins TRBV7-9 and TRBJ2-1; 10 bases match TRBD2. Looked up from germline, CDR1 is SEHNR and CDR2 is FQNEAQ (reference sequence). This CDR3 has 17 residues. V was clipped by 5 bases and J by 8 bases; unmatched bases: 15. CDR3 protein: CASSPRWTSGVVDEQFF. CDR3 DNA: TGTGCCAGCAGCCCCCGCTGGACTAGCGGCGTTGTTGATGAGCAGTTCTTC.

The chain couples TRBV11-2 to TRBJ1-1; D perhaps matches TRBD1 (5 bases). Germline lookup yields CDR1 SGHAT and CDR2 FQNNGV. V was trimmed by 5 bases and J by 1 base, leaving 11 bases between them. The CDR3 loop spans 14 amino acids. CDR3 in DNA: TGTGCCAGCAGCATCTCTACAGGGAACACTGAAGCTTTCTTT. It translates to CASSISTGNTEAFF.